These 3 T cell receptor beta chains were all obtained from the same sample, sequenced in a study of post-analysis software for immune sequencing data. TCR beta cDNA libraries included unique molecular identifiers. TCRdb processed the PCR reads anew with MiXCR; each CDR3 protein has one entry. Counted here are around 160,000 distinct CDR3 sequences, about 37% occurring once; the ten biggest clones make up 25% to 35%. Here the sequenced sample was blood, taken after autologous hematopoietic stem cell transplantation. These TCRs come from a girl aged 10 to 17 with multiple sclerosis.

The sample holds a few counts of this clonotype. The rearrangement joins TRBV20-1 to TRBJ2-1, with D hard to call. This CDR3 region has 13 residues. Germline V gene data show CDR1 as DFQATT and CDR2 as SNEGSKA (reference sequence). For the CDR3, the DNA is TGCAGCGTAGGACCCCGACTCGGCAATGAGCAGTTCTTC. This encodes CSVGPRLGNEQFF.

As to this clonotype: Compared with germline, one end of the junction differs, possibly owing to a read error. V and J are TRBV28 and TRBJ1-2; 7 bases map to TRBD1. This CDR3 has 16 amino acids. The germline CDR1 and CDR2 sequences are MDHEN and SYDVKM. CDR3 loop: CASSNPRDRRNYDYTF. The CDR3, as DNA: TGTGCCAGCAGTAACCCCCGGGACAGAAGAAATTATGACTACACCTTC.

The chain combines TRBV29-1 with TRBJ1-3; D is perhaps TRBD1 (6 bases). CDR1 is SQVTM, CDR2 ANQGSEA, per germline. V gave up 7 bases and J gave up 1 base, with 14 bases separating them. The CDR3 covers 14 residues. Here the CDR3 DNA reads TGCAGCGCTAGACAGGATGGATCTGGAAACACCATATATTTT. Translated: CSARQDGSGNTIYF.